These 32 T cell receptor beta chains originate from one sample sequenced in a study of T cell responses to AZD1222 COVID-19 vaccine. The method was immunoSEQ multiplex PCR; TCRdb's version includes in-frame clones alone and lacks a portion of them. The sample comprises tens of thousands of clones, 70% to 90% of which are singletons, and roughly 1.2% rests with the top ten. This material consisted of peripheral blood, taken 28 days after the second AZD1222 dose. These receptors originate from an adult who received the AZD1222 COVID-19 vaccine.

The chain joins TRBV28 to TRBJ2-3; 10 bases fit TRBD2. Germline V CDR1 and CDR2: MDHEN, SYDVKM. With 5 bases clipped from V and 1 base from J, the junction kept 3 bases outside the gene matches. CDR3 length: 15 residues. The CDR3 bases are TGTGCCAGCAGTACTAGCGGGGAGGGCACAGATACGCAGTATTTT. Residues: CASSTSGEGTDTQYF.

The chain has TRBV10-1 and TRBJ1-3; D is ambiguous. Trimming took 3 bases from V and 1 from J, leaving 13 bases between them. Germline V CDR1 and CDR2: WNHNN, SYGVQD (reference sequence). The CDR3 has 16 residues. CDR3 bases: TGCGCCAGCAGTGATAACGCAGAGTCGTCTGGAAACACCATATATTTT. It codes for CASSDNAESSGNTIYF.

The V and J genes are TRBV6-1 and TRBJ1-2; D gene ambiguous. CDR1 and CDR2 (germline): MNHNS, SASEGT. The CDR3 loop spans 11 amino acids. V was trimmed by 1 base and J by 8 bases, leaving 5 bases between them. CDR3 residues: CASSEGRGYTF. As DNA, the CDR3 is TGTGCCAGCAGTGAAGGCCGGGGCTACACCTTC.

In regard to this clone: The junction differs from germline at one of its ends, possibly a read error. The rearrangement joins TRBV7-8 to TRBJ1-1; 8 bases match TRBD1. Germline-derived CDR1 and CDR2 are SGHVS and FQNEAQ. The CDR3 length is 12 residues. The CDR3 sequence is CASSPGGQEVFF. DNA for the CDR3: TGTGCCAGCAGCCCAGGGGGCCAGGAAGTTTTCTTT.

V usage is TRBV14 and J usage is TRBJ1-3; the D gene is possibly TRBD1 (5 bases). The V end lost 4 bases, the J end lost 2 bases, and 15 bases lay between the germline ends. Germline assignment: CDR1 SGHDN and CDR2 FVKESK. This CDR3 comprises 16 residues. The CDR3: CASSPGGNVAGNTIYF. The CDR3 nucleotides are TGTGCCAGCAGCCCGGGGGGGAATGTCGCTGGAAACACCATATATTTT.

V usage is TRBV6-2 or TRBV6-3 and J usage is TRBJ2-7; maybe TRBD1 (6 bases). This CDR3 region has 16 residues. From germline, CDR1 is MNHEY and CDR2 SVGEGT. The V end lost 4 bases, the J end lost 7 bases, and 23 bases lay between the germline ends. DNA of the CDR3: TGTGCCAGCAGTTCCCCCTCCGAGGGACAAATGGGGGAGCAGTACTTC. As protein: CASSSPSEGQMGEQYF.

The chain joins TRBV20-1 to TRBJ2-5, with a tentative D call TRBD1 (5 bases). V was clipped by 3 bases and J by 0 bases, with 8 bases between them. The CDR3 has 13 residues. Germline V CDR1 and CDR2: DFQATT, SNEGSKA (reference sequence). The CDR3 DNA reads as TGCAGTGCTAGTGCAGGGAACCAAGAGACCCAGTACTTC. It specifies CSASAGNQETQYF.

This sequence joins TRBV5-1 and TRBJ2-5; D uncertain. V shed 2 bases and J shed 1 base, with 0 bases lying between them. This CDR3 region has 11 residues. Germline-derived CDR1 and CDR2 are SGHRS and YFSETQ. In nucleotides, the CDR3 is TGCGCCAGCAGCTTCCAAGAGACCCAGTACTTC. It is translated as CASSFQETQYF. Combining the CDR3 with reference TRBV5-1 and TRBJ2-5 gives the whole variable domain KAGVTQTPRYLIKTRGQQVTLSCSPISGHRSVSWYQQTPGQGLQFLFEYFSETQRNKGNFPGRFSGRQFSNSRSEMNVSTLELGDSALYLCASSFQETQYFGPGTRLLVL.

The V and J genes are TRBV7-3 and TRBJ2-3; TRBD2 aligns across 13 bases. Germline V gene lookup returns CDR1 SGHTA and CDR2 FQGTGA. The CDR3 has 16 amino acids. J gave up 5 bases and V 5 bases, and 7 bases lay outside the gene matches. The CDR3 sequence is CASSPWTSGGRDTQYF. In nucleotides, the CDR3 is TGTGCCAGCAGCCCATGGACTAGCGGGGGAAGAGATACGCAGTATTTT.

J is TRBJ2-4 and V is TRBV7-2; 8 bases agree with TRBD1. The CDR3 is 15 amino acids. J gave up 8 bases and V 6 bases, and 12 bases lay outside the gene matches. Germline values: CDR1 SGHTA, CDR2 FQGNSA. This CDR3 is CASRPDRGVRDIQYF. The CDR3 DNA sequence: TGTGCCAGCAGACCAGACAGGGGAGTAAGGGACATTCAGTACTTC.

The CDR3 DNA reads TGTGCCAGCAGCTCACAACCAGGTCAACCCAGCTCCTACAATGAGCAGTTCTTC. Its protein is CASSSQPGQPSSYNEQFF. The rearrangement uses TRBV7-2 and TRBJ2-1; no clear D gene. There are 18 residues in the CDR3. Germline CDR1 SGHTA, CDR2 FQGNSA. V was clipped by 4 bases and J by 0 bases, with 19 bases between them.

The chain links TRBV6-2 or TRBV6-3 to TRBJ1-4, with 11 nucleotides matching TRBD1. The J segment lost 1 base and the V segment lost 5 bases, leaving 9 bases of the junction unmatched. The CDR3 runs to 18 residues. Looked up from germline, CDR1 is MNHEY and CDR2 is SVGEGT. The CDR3 spells CASSPYGQGAVTNEKLFF. CDR3 nucleotide sequence: TGTGCCAGCAGTCCCTATGGACAGGGGGCGGTAACTAATGAAAAACTGTTTTTT.

The chain carries TRBV24-1 and TRBJ2-1, with a possible D match to TRBD1 (5 bases). Germline V gene data show CDR1 as KGHDR and CDR2 as SFDVKD. CDR3 length: 15 amino acids. The V end was cut by 5 bases, the J end by 3 bases, with 13 bases between. CDR3 nucleotide sequence: TGTGCCACCAGTGGTCAAAAAGGGGACTACAATGAGCAGTTCTTC. It yields the protein CATSGQKGDYNEQFF.

The chain links TRBV27 to TRBJ2-1; 10 positions agree with TRBD2. Germline V lookup: CDR1 MNHEY, CDR2 SMNVEV (reference sequence). The trim removed 0 bases at V and 8 bases at J, leaving 4 bases unmatched. This CDR3 is built from 15 residues. The CDR3 DNA follows: TGTGCCAGCAGTTTATCGCTAGCGGGAGAGGATGAGCAGTTCTTC. Its translation is CASSLSLAGEDEQFF.

This chain links TRBV6-4 with TRBJ1-2; the D is unclear. This CDR3 has 13 amino acids. Germline assignment: CDR1 MRHNA and CDR2 SNTAGT. V lost 4 bases to trimming and J lost 1 base, with 7 bases between them. CDR3 residues: CASSVGLNYGYTF. CDR3 nucleotide sequence: TGTGCCAGCAGTGTGGGTCTTAACTATGGCTACACCTTC.

This clone was picked up one time. The CDR3 protein is CASSMAGGPYNEQFF. In DNA form, the CDR3 reads TGTGCCAGCAGTATGGCGGGAGGGCCCTACAATGAGCAGTTCTTC. This rearrangement joins TRBV7-2 to TRBJ2-1; 9 bases are shared with TRBD2. The CDR3 runs 15 residues. The V gene end was trimmed by 6 bases and the J gene end by 2 bases; junction bases not matched to a gene: 5. Germline loops: CDR1 SGHTA, CDR2 FQGNSA. The variable domain in full, completed from reference TRBV7-2 and TRBJ2-1, reads GAGVSQSPSNKVTEKGKDVELRCDPISGHTALYWYRQSLGQGLEFLIYFQGNSAPDKSGLPSDRFSAERTGGSVSTLTIQRTQQEDSAVYLCASSMAGGPYNEQFFGPGTRLTVL.

This clone has only one observation. The chain employs TRBV9 and TRBJ1-1; D remains ambiguous. The ends were cut back, 0 bases at V and 1 base at J, with 10 bases in the middle. Germline V gives CDR1 SGDLS, CDR2 YYNGEE. The CDR3 loop spans 15 amino acids. The CDR3 DNA reads TGTGCCAGCAGCGTAGGGGCGGCGAGGAACACTGAAGCTTTCTTT. Protein: CASSVGAARNTEAFF.

J is TRBJ1-4 and V is TRBV5-5, with D perhaps matching TRBD1 (6 bases). Between the trimmed V and J ends, which lost 0 bases and 4 bases, there was a span of 7 bases. The germline gives CDR1 SGHKS, CDR2 YYEKEE (reference sequence). The length of the CDR3 is 14 residues. CDR3: CASSLGQDNEKLFF. The CDR3 DNA is TGTGCCAGCAGCTTGGGACAGGATAATGAAAAACTGTTTTTT.

The V gene is TRBV30, the J gene TRBJ1-4; 8 nucleotides match TRBD1. Germline trimming cut 5 bases from V and 5 bases from J; bases unmatched to any gene: 4. The CDR3 extends over 13 amino acids. The germline gives CDR1 GTSNPN, CDR2 SVGIG (reference sequence). The CDR3 is CAWGTGLNEKLFF. In DNA form, the CDR3 reads TGTGCCTGGGGGACAGGCTTAAATGAAAAACTGTTTTTT.

The J gene is TRBJ2-7, the V gene TRBV7-6; D could derive from TRBD1 or TRBD2 (6 bases each). This CDR3 spans 15 amino acids. The germline V gene has CDR1 SGHVS and CDR2 FNYEAQ. The V end was cut by 2 bases, the J end by 1 base, with 12 bases between. DNA for the CDR3: TGTGCCAGCAGCTTAAAGGGGGGCCAGTCCTACGAGCAGTACTTC. Translated, it gives CASSLKGGQSYEQYF.

The DNA of the CDR3 is TGTGCCAGCGGAGGATTACAGCCCCAGCATTTT. It codes for CASGGLQPQHF. The genes are TRBV7-6 and TRBJ1-5; D remains ambiguous. V was trimmed by 8 bases and J by 7 bases, leaving 9 bases between them. CDR3 length: 11 amino acids. Looked up from germline, CDR1 is SGHVS and CDR2 is FNYEAQ. Full variable domain (rest looked up from reference TRBV7-6 and TRBJ1-5): GAGVSQSPRYKVTKRGQDVALRCDPISGHVSLYWYRQALGQGPEFLTYFNYEAQQDKSGLPNDRFSAERPEGSISTLTIQRTEQRDSAMYRCASGGLQPQHFGDGTRLSIL.

The J gene is TRBJ1-1, the V gene TRBV5-1, with D tentatively TRBD1 (6 bases). From germline, CDR1 is SGHRS and CDR2 YFSETQ. CDR3 length: 15 amino acids. The ends were cut back, 4 bases at V and 1 base at J, with 14 bases in the middle. CDR3 DNA sequence: TGCGCCAGCAGCCCCTTTGCGGGGGCGAACACTGAAGCTTTCTTT. Protein sequence: CASSPFAGANTEAFF.

The rearrangement uses TRBV18 and TRBJ1-1; tentatively, D is TRBD1 (5 bases). Trimming cost V 3 bases and J 3 bases, with 8 bases left between them. Germline CDR1 and CDR2: KGHSH and LQKENI. This CDR3 region has 13 residues. The CDR3 DNA reads TGTGCCAGCTCACCGCGAGGGGACACTGAAGCTTTCTTT. It translates to CASSPRGDTEAFF.

In DNA, the CDR3 is TGTGCCAGCAGTTACTCAGTTTTTGAAGCTTTCTTT. It translates to CASSYSVFEAFF. The chain links TRBV6-6 to TRBJ1-1; D remains ambiguous. The CDR3 consists of 12 residues. With 0 bases removed from V and 7 bases from J, the gap between germline ends came to 6 bases. CDR1 and CDR2 (germline): MNHNY, SVGAGI (reference sequence).

This rearrangement joins TRBV3-1 (or the pseudogene TRBV3-2) to TRBJ2-1, with no clear D. The CDR3 is 15 amino acids. The ends were cut back, 0 bases at V and 0 bases at J, with 6 bases in the middle. Germline V gene lookup returns CDR1 LGHDT and CDR2 YNNKEL (reference sequence). CDR3 sequence reads: CASSQDWSSYNEQFF. The CDR3 DNA reads as TGTGCCAGCAGCCAAGATTGGAGCTCCTACAATGAGCAGTTCTTC.

The chain uses TRBV4-1 and TRBJ1-5; no clear D. This CDR3 contains 13 residues. Germline V gene data show CDR1 as MGHRA and CDR2 as YSYEKL. V was clipped by 4 bases and J by 3 bases, with 7 bases between them. The CDR3 loop reads CASSPPSNQPQHF. CDR3 bases: TGCGCCAGCAGCCCCCCCTCCAATCAGCCCCAGCATTTT.

CDR3 DNA: TGTGCCAGCAGCGTAGGGATCGGGCTAGCGGGAGGGCCGAATGAGCAGTTCTTC. This encodes CASSVGIGLAGGPNEQFF. The chain joins TRBV9 to TRBJ2-1; TRBD2 matches 12 bases. Germline V CDR1 and CDR2: SGDLS, YYNGEE. This CDR3 is built from 18 residues. Trimming cost V 0 bases and J 7 bases; bases outside gene matches: 11.

Written as DNA, the CDR3 is TGTGCCAGCAGCCAAGCTAGCGGGAGGTTCGATGAGCAGTTCTTC. It codes for CASSQASGRFDEQFF. The chain combines TRBV3-1 (or the pseudogene TRBV3-2) with TRBJ2-1, with TRBD2 identical over 11 bases. The CDR3 consists of 15 residues. Trimming took 1 base from V and 8 from J; bases not matched to a gene: 4. Per the germline V gene, CDR1 is LGHDT and CDR2 is YNNKEL (reference sequence).

This clone was detected only a few times. This chain links TRBV27 with TRBJ1-5, with a weak D call TRBD1 (5 bases). Germline V gene lookup returns CDR1 MNHEY and CDR2 SMNVEV (reference sequence). CDR3 length equals 15 residues. The germline V and J ends were trimmed by 3 bases and 0 bases, with 9 bases remaining between them. CDR3 protein: CASSLGTDSNQPQHF. For the CDR3, the DNA is TGTGCCAGCAGTTTGGGGACGGATAGCAATCAGCCCCAGCATTTT.

For the CDR3, the DNA is TGCAGCGTCCTAATGTGGGGGAACACTGAAGCTTTCTTT. This encodes CSVLMWGNTEAFF. The chain couples TRBV29-1 to TRBJ1-1; D remains ambiguous. CDR1 is SQVTM, CDR2 ANQGSEA, per germline. The CDR3 contains 13 residues. V dropped 6 bases and J dropped 1 base, with 12 bases sitting between them. Combining the CDR3 with reference TRBV29-1 and TRBJ1-1 gives the whole variable domain SAVISQKPSRDICQRGTSLTIQCQVDSQVTMMFWYRQQPGQSLTLIATANQGSEATYESGFVIDKFPISRPNLTFSTLTVSNMSPEDSSIYLCSVLMWGNTEAFFGQGTRLTVV.

The chain recombines TRBV5-4 with TRBJ2-2; D call uncertain. The germline V gene encodes CDR1 SGHNT and CDR2 YYREEE (reference sequence). The CDR3 has 15 residues. Trimming pared 1 base from V and 6 bases from J, leaving 13 bases between. For the CDR3, the DNA is TGTGCCAGCAGCTTGTCTCTAGTAGAGGCCGGGGAGCTGTTTTTT. It encodes CASSLSLVEAGELFF.

V and J are TRBV10-2 and TRBJ2-1, with D perhaps given as TRBD1 or TRBD2 (5 bases each). V shed 3 bases and J shed 13 bases, with 19 bases lying between them. CDR3 length: 14 residues. The germline V gene encodes CDR1 WSHSY and CDR2 SAAADI. In DNA form, the CDR3 reads TGCGCCAGCAGTGATCTCGGGGCCGGAAGAGACCAGTTCTTC. Translating gives CASSDLGAGRDQFF.